Sequencing of this TCR beta chain was carried out in a study of CD8 T cells in Susac syndrome. RNA, at roughly 0.45 to 1 ug, was reverse transcribed with random hexamers. The method of amplification for TCR beta CDR3 was immunoSEQ multiplex PCR, covering 54 Vbeta and 13 Jbeta. TCRdb re-called the immunoSEQ multiplex PCR reads with MiXCR, one entry per CDR3 protein. This sample has 150,000 to 200,000 distinct CDR3 sequences, with 90% to 97% found just once. Germline CDR1 is MNHNY and CDR2 is SVGAGI (reference sequence). The CDR3 spans 15 residues. Trimming left V 6 bases short and J 3 bases short, with 17 bases between.

The gene calls are TRBV6-6 and TRBJ1-2, with TRBD1 as a possible D gene (6 bases). The specimen was CD4+ T cells from PBMCs. This receptor was taken from a human donor with multiple sclerosis. The CDR3 nucleotides read TGTGCCAGCAGCATCCCCTCGGGGGCCGACTATGGCTACACCTTC. Translated, it gives CASSIPSGADYGYTF.